These T cell receptor beta chains were read from a single sample in a study of shared clonotypes between healthy human individuals. TCRdb's table, derived via immunoSEQ multiplex PCR, lists solely in-frame clones and lacks some. This sample has approximately 980,000 clones; roughly 72% occur once, and the top ten carry over 1.3%. The sequenced sample consisted of memory CD4+ T cells sorted from blood. Source of these receptors: a man in his late teens or twenties in good health. CDR3s include the opening cysteine and the closing phenylalanine or tryptophan. A D gene is named only where the DNA matches it firmly. Where a row states a size, it is once, few, many or the class of an expanded clone; other rows omit it.

d_gene,abundance,v_gene,len,j_gene,CDR3aa,CDR3nt
TRBD1,-,TRBV5-1,15,TRBJ2-3,CASRLGAGGGDTQYF,TGCGCCAGCAGGCTGGGGGCAGGGGGCGGAGATACGCAGTATTTT
TRBD2,-,TRBV18,16,TRBJ2-1,CASSPRILAGEGEQFF,TGTGCCAGCTCACCACGGATTCTAGCGGGAGAGGGTGAGCAGTTCTTC
-,-,TRBV7-6,14,TRBJ2-1,CASSLEGYYNEQFF,TGTGCCAGCAGCTTAGAGGGGTACTACAATGAGCAGTTCTTC
TRBD2,-,TRBV10-3,13,TRBJ2-1,CAISDTSANEQFF,TGTGCCATCAGCGATACTAGCGCCAATGAGCAGTTCTTC
-,few,TRBV18,13,TRBJ2-7,CASSPDGSGEQYF,TGTGCCAGCTCGCCTGACGGGAGCGGAGAGCAGTACTTC
-,-,TRBV6-5,11,TRBJ2-1,CASSGRGEQFF,TGTGCCAGCAGCGGGAGAGGTGAGCAGTTCTTC
TRBD2,-,TRBV30,16,TRBJ2-2,CAWRLLAGRTAGELFF,TGTGCCTGGAGGCTATTAGCGGGGCGGACTGCCGGGGAGCTGTTTTTT
-,-,TRBV10-3,11,TRBJ2-3,CATRALDTQYF,TGTGCCACCAGAGCATTGGATACGCAGTATTTT
-,-,TRBV5-1,14,TRBJ2-7,CASSLVAGAYEQYF,TGCGCCAGCAGCTTGGTCGCAGGGGCCTACGAGCAGTACTTC
-,-,TRBV30,17,TRBJ1-6,CAWRQGKLSSYNSPLHF,TGTGCCTGGAGACAGGGCAAATTGAGCTCCTATAATTCACCCCTCCACTTT
-,many,TRBV6-5,14,TRBJ1-4,CASSYNAMGEKLFF,TGTGCCAGCAGTTACAACGCAATGGGGGAAAAACTGTTTTTT
-,few,TRBV11-1,17,TRBJ1-2,CASSPGRETGLLYGYTF,TGTGCCAGCAGCCCCGGTCGGGAGACAGGATTACTCTATGGCTACACCTTC
-,-,TRBV15,15,TRBJ2-7,CATSRDSRHRYEQYF,TGTGCCACCAGCAGAGATTCCCGACACCGCTACGAGCAGTACTTC
-,-,TRBV30,15,TRBJ1-3,CAWSVPGAYGNTIYF,TGTGCCTGGAGTGTACCGGGGGCTTATGGAAACACCATATATTTT
-,-,TRBV7-2,16,TRBJ2-1,CASSLAGTIDGNEQFF,TGTGCCAGCAGCTTAGCGGGCACTATTGATGGGAATGAGCAGTTCTTC
TRBD1,-,TRBV5-1,14,TRBJ2-5,CASSFGQAAETQYF,TGCGCCAGCAGCTTCGGACAGGCGGCGGAGACCCAGTACTTC
-,few,TRBV6-1,14,TRBJ1-1,CASTEGFMNTEAFF,TGTGCCAGCACCGAGGGATTCATGAACACTGAAGCTTTCTTT
-,-,TRBV5-1,17,TRBJ2-5,CASSLKYQGKTLETQYF,TGCGCCAGCAGCTTGAAATATCAGGGGAAGACATTGGAGACCCAGTACTTC
TRBD2,many,TRBV14,17,TRBJ2-1,CASSQVGAGGTYNEQFF,TGTGCCAGCAGCCAAGTCGGGGCGGGAGGGACCTACAATGAGCAGTTCTTC
-,-,TRBV2,16,TRBJ1-5,CASSEFDPFGNQPQHF,TGTGCCAGCAGTGAATTCGACCCCTTTGGAAATCAGCCCCAGCATTTT
-,once,TRBV7-9,15,TRBJ1-3,CASSLEGGPGNTIYF,TGTGCCAGCAGCTTAGAGGGGGGCCCTGGAAACACCATATATTTT
-,-,TRBV27,12,TRBJ2-1,CASSPGGNEQFF,TGTGCCAGCAGCCCCGGAGGCAATGAGCAGTTCTTC
TRBD2,few,TRBV27,16,TRBJ2-1,CASSLYRSGGVNEQFF,TGTGCCAGCAGTTTATACAGGAGCGGGGGGGTAAATGAGCAGTTCTTC
-,-,TRBV7-9,14,TRBJ1-3,CASSPDSYGNTIYF,TGTGCCAGCAGCCCGGACAGTTACGGAAACACCATATATTTT
TRBD2,-,TRBV10-3,16,TRBJ2-1,CATALSGGRIESEQFF,TGTGCCACCGCTCTTAGCGGGGGCAGGATTGAGAGTGAGCAGTTCTTC
-,-,TRBV11-2,15,TRBJ1-6,CASSFYRGVGSPLHF,TGTGCCAGCAGCTTTTATCGTGGGGTAGGGTCACCCCTCCACTTT
-,-,TRBV30,14,TRBJ2-3,CAFTRGFGTDTQYF,TGTGCCTTCACCAGGGGTTTTGGCACAGATACGCAGTATTTT
TRBD2,once,TRBV7-2,15,TRBJ2-7,CASSLKREGPYEQYF,TGTGCCAGCAGCTTAAAGCGGGAGGGCCCCTACGAGCAGTACTTC
TRBD2,-,TRBV30,15,TRBJ2-2,CAWSRGGAKPGELFF,TGTGCCTGGAGCCGCGGGGGGGCCAAACCCGGGGAGCTGTTTTTT
-,-,TRBV7-2,15,TRBJ2-7,CASSLAITGSYEQYF,TGTGCCAGCAGCTTAGCGATTACAGGGTCCTACGAGCAGTACTTC
-,-,TRBV2,13,TRBJ1-1,CASSATRDTEAFF,TGTGCCAGCAGTGCGACTAGGGACACTGAAGCTTTCTTT
-,once,TRBV9,14,TRBJ2-3,CASSVSLPGDTQYF,TGTGCCAGCAGCGTTAGCCTACCCGGGGATACGCAGTATTTT
TRBD2,-,TRBV4-3,17,TRBJ2-1,CASSRDSGGPRRNEQFF,TGCGCCAGCAGCCGGGATAGCGGGGGGCCTCGGCGGAATGAGCAGTTCTTC
TRBD1,few,TRBV11-2,14,TRBJ1-1,CASSPGTENTEAFF,TGTGCCAGCAGCCCCGGGACAGAGAACACTGAAGCTTTCTTT
-,-,TRBV4-1,21,TRBJ2-2,CASSQATLGGGRGPNTGELFF,TGCGCCAGCAGCCAAGCGACGCTGGGAGGGGGCAGGGGGCCGAACACCGGGGAGCTGTTTTTT
-,once,TRBV6-1,14,TRBJ1-2,CASSDPRGKEGYTF,TGTGCCAGCAGTGACCCTAGGGGGAAGGAGGGCTACACCTTC
-,-,TRBV5-1,14,TRBJ2-3,CASSFSSLSDTQYF,TGCGCCAGCAGTTTTAGCTCTCTTTCAGATACGCAGTATTTT
TRBD2,few,TRBV5-1,14,TRBJ2-5,CASSPPGGQETQYF,TGCGCCAGCAGCCCCCCGGGGGGGCAAGAGACCCAGTACTTC
-,-,TRBV7-9,14,TRBJ2-2,CASSLFVGIGELFF,TGTGCCAGCAGCTTATTCGTAGGCATCGGGGAGCTGTTTTTT
-,-,TRBV18,13,TRBJ2-5,CASSSEASVAQYF,TGTGCCAGCTCATCTGAGGCGTCGGTGGCCCAGTACTTC
-,-,TRBV10-2,13,TRBJ1-5,CASRDPESQPQHF,TGCGCCAGCAGGGACCCTGAGAGTCAGCCCCAGCATTTT
TRBD2,-,TRBV6-4,15,TRBJ2-1,CASSDRRLAGGEQFF,TGTGCCAGCAGCGACCGACGGCTAGCGGGAGGTGAGCAGTTCTTC
TRBD1,once,TRBV5-1,14,TRBJ1-1,CASSLGGQGAEAFF,TGCGCCAGCAGCTTAGGGGGACAGGGCGCTGAAGCTTTCTTT
TRBD2,once,TRBV6-5,15,TRBJ2-1,CASSTLAGGSNEQFF,TGTGCCAGCAGTACACTAGCGGGAGGGAGCAATGAGCAGTTCTTC
-,once,TRBV6-1,15,TRBJ2-7,CASTPGHEFSYEQYF,TGTGCCAGCACCCCGGGACACGAATTCTCCTACGAGCAGTACTTC
-,-,TRBV10-1,18,TRBJ2-5,CASTSKPTGNQYQETQYF,TGCGCCAGCACCTCAAAACCTACAGGGAACCAGTACCAAGAGACCCAGTACTTC
-,-,TRBV11-3,13,TRBJ2-5,CASSTTRGETQYF,TGTGCCAGCAGCACGACTAGAGGAGAGACCCAGTACTTC
-,-,TRBV11-2,15,TRBJ2-5,CASSLSQLEGETQYF,TGTGCCAGCAGCTTATCGCAACTAGAGGGGGAGACCCAGTACTTC
TRBD2,-,TRBV4-1,15,TRBJ2-1,CASSGGASGANEQFF,TGCGCCAGCAGCGGGGGGGCTAGCGGGGCCAATGAGCAGTTCTTC
-,-,TRBV27,13,TRBJ2-3,CASRSRGTDTQYF,TGTGCCAGCCGCAGCCGTGGCACAGATACGCAGTATTTT
TRBD2,few,TRBV7-2,15,TRBJ2-1,CASSLAPAGYNEQFF,TGTGCCAGCAGCTTAGCCCCAGCGGGGTACAATGAGCAGTTCTTC
-,-,TRBV29-1,13,TRBJ1-1,CSAEGPGRPEAFF,TGCAGCGCCGAGGGGCCAGGGAGGCCTGAAGCTTTCTTT
TRBD2,-,TRBV19,16,TRBJ2-1,CASSDHGLAGYNEQFF,TGTGCCAGTAGTGACCATGGACTAGCAGGCTACAATGAGCAGTTCTTC
TRBD1,-,TRBV2,14,TRBJ1-5,CASSEKTGVFAQHF,TGTGCCAGCAGTGAGAAGACAGGGGTTTTTGCCCAGCATTTT
-,-,TRBV19,17,TRBJ2-1,CASSRATLSSSYNEQFF,TGTGCCAGTAGTAGGGCAACCCTATCGAGCTCCTACAATGAGCAGTTCTTC
-,-,TRBV27,16,TRBJ1-1,CASSSGQQLRSTEAFF,TGTGCCAGCAGTTCGGGACAACAACTACGGAGCACTGAAGCTTTCTTT
TRBD2,many,TRBV7-6,16,TRBJ2-1,CASSSGGGRTYNEQFF,TGTGCCAGCAGCTCCGGTGGCGGGAGGACCTACAATGAGCAGTTCTTC
TRBD2,-,TRBV18,15,TRBJ2-7,CASSPGLAESYEQYF,TGTGCCAGCTCACCGGGACTAGCGGAGTCCTACGAGCAGTACTTC
TRBD1,few,TRBV15,13,TRBJ2-3,CATLGQGTDTQYF,TGTGCCACCTTAGGACAGGGCACAGATACGCAGTATTTT
-,-,TRBV13,14,TRBJ2-7,CASSFSQYGVEQYF,TGTGCCAGCAGCTTTAGCCAGTACGGAGTGGAGCAGTACTTC